This entry is about one T cell receptor (beta chain). This CDR3 comprises 12 residues. J gave up 8 bases and V 5 bases, and 3 bases lay outside the gene matches. The V gene's germline CDR1 is MGHRA and CDR2 YSYEKL. Some clones are missing from TCRdb's copy, which holds only in-frame ones; the method was immunoSEQ multiplex PCR. The table has about 25,000 clones, approximately 83% seen once. These data come from a study of OX40 agonist ivuxolimab in advanced cancers. The wider study: Dosing consisted of intravenous ivuxolimab at 0.01 to 10 mg/kg every 2 weeks.

Sequences were derived from CD4+ or CD8+ T cells sorted from blood, sampled in a trial of the OX40 agonist ivuxolimab. The rearrangement joins TRBV4-1 to TRBJ2-1; 7 positions match TRBD2. This TCR derives from an adult with an advanced solid tumor such as melanoma, head and neck, liver or kidney cancer. CDR3 protein: CASSKSGDEQFF. CDR3 DNA: TGCGCCAGCAGCAAAAGCGGGGATGAGCAGTTCTTC.